This TCR beta chain was obtained from a study of Ad26.COV2.S vaccination and SARS-CoV-2 variants. Study-level background: Donor was assigned to the Ad26.COV2.S arm of trial COV1001.

Comments on this clone: What it binds is not known.

Study results and limitations: Responses of T cells in total may have been underestimated by the TCR breadth and depth analyses.

The germline gives CDR1 MDHEN, CDR2 SYDVKM. The V and J ends lost 6 bases and 4 bases respectively, with 18 bases between them. This CDR3 contains 15 residues. Treatment given: some 20 received Ad26.COV2.S at low or high dose, single or two shots; about five received placebo; per-sample allocation not given. All samples were drawn on day 63, counting from the first vaccine or placebo injection. The sample came from a Boston adult aged 18-55 years. Sequenced by immunoSEQ multiplex PCR; TCRdb stores in-frame clones only, minus some. The sample holds a few hundred thousand clones; around 90% are singletons and the top ten take roughly 4%.

The chain is built from TRBV28 and TRBJ1-2; possibly TRBD1 for D (5 bases). The TCR originated in a person between 18 and 59 years old who received the Ad26.COV2.S COVID-19 vaccine or a placebo. This material consisted of peripheral blood, taken in a trial of Ad26.COV2.S vaccine versus placebo. Written as DNA, the CDR3 is TGTGCCAGCAGCCCAAGCGCGGGGGTGGGCTATGGCTACACCTTC. The encoded protein is CASSPSAGVGYGYTF.